Each of the 23 T cell receptor beta chains below was sequenced from the same sample in a study of regulatory dendritic cells for organ transplantation. TCRdb keeps only in-frame clones here, not all; method: immunoSEQ multiplex PCR. The data contain about 34,000 clones, less than 90% of them singletons. Sequenced: naive CD4+ T cells from blood. Specified subset: CD45RA+ naive T cells. All receptors come from a human donor in good health.

This sequence joins TRBV4-1 and TRBJ2-3; D uncertain. Germline lookup yields CDR1 MGHRA and CDR2 YSYEKL. Trimming left V 1 base short and J 1 base short, with 12 bases between. CDR3 length equals 16 residues. CDR3 in amino acids: CASSQALIPGTDTQYF. The CDR3 nucleotides read TGCGCCAGCAGCCAAGCCTTGATCCCAGGCACAGATACGCAGTATTTT.

The chain recombines TRBV13 with TRBJ2-4, with 10 bases matching TRBD1. V was clipped by 5 bases and J by 0 bases; unmatched bases: 13. This CDR3 contains 19 residues. Germline CDR1 is PRHDT and CDR2 is FYEKMQ (reference sequence). CDR3 in DNA: TGTGCCAGCAGCAATAAGCCGGGACAGGGGCGTTTAGCCAAAAACATTCAGTACTTC. This gives the protein CASSNKPGQGRLAKNIQYF.

The rearrangement links TRBV11-2 to TRBJ1-5; D gene uncertain. The CDR3 is made up of 13 amino acids. The germline gives CDR1 SGHAT, CDR2 FQNNGV. The V end was cut by 1 base, the J end by 4 bases, with 5 bases between. The CDR3 sequence: CASSLGANQPQHF. The CDR3 DNA is TGTGCCAGCAGCTTAGGGGCGAATCAGCCCCAGCATTTT.

This clone was detected only once. V is TRBV28 and J is TRBJ1-2; D might be TRBD1 (6 bases). V lost 6 bases and J 7 bases, leaving 18 bases between the germline ends. The CDR3 length is 14 residues. Germline V CDR1 and CDR2: MDHEN, SYDVKM. The CDR3 nucleotides are TGTGCCAGCAGGTCGGGACATCGCGGGCTTGGCTACACCTTC. It yields the protein CASRSGHRGLGYTF.

This chain connects TRBV20-1 to TRBJ2-1; 8 positions match TRBD1. The CDR3 length is 11 residues. CDR1 is DFQATT and CDR2 is SNEGSKA in the germline V gene (reference sequence). Trimming at V came to 6 bases and at J to 10 bases, leaving 5 bases not matched to a gene. Here the CDR3 reads CSATDRAEQFF. The DNA for the CDR3 is TGCAGTGCCACGGACAGGGCGGAGCAGTTCTTC.

The rearrangement joins TRBV13 to TRBJ2-3, with D unresolved. The length of the CDR3 is 17 residues. V lost 5 bases and J 0 bases, leaving 18 bases between the germline ends. The germline gives CDR1 PRHDT, CDR2 FYEKMQ (reference sequence). The CDR3 sequence is CASSGPSGRYSTDTQYF. In nucleotides, the CDR3 is TGTGCCAGCAGCGGTCCCTCGGGCAGGTATAGCACAGATACGCAGTATTTT. Full variable domain (rest looked up from reference TRBV13 and TRBJ2-3): AAGVIQSPRHLIKEKRETATLKCYPIPRHDTVYWYQQGPGQDPQFLISFYEKMQSDKGSIPDRFSAQQFSDYHSELNMSSLELGDSALYFCASSGPSGRYSTDTQYFGPGTRLTVL.

This sequence joins TRBV4-3 and TRBJ2-1; the match to TRBD2 covers 8 bases. This CDR3 contains 20 residues. The germline CDR1 and CDR2 sequences are LGHNA and YSLEER. V shed 0 bases, J shed 3 bases, and the junction held 16 bases outside the gene matches. The CDR3 DNA is TGCGCCAGCAGCCAAGAGGGGGCCATGAAGCGGGAGAGTTGCTACAATGAGCAGTTCTTC. It codes for CASSQEGAMKRESCYNEQFF.

The CDR3 coding sequence is TGTGCTAGTGGCCCGTCTGGGGCCAACGTCCTGACTTTC. It translates to CASGPSGANVLTF. The J gene is TRBJ2-6, the V gene TRBV12-5; no clear D. Trimming cost V 6 bases and J 1 base, with 4 bases left between them. Germline-derived CDR1 and CDR2 are LGHNT and FRNRAP. This CDR3 region has 13 residues.

The chain combines TRBV28 with TRBJ2-7; D call uncertain. The CDR3 totals 14 residues. Germline V gene lookup returns CDR1 MDHEN and CDR2 SYDVKM. V was shortened by 8 bases and J by 1 base, with 15 bases between the two germline ends. CDR3 residues: CASAWGYLSYEQYF. CDR3 sequence (DNA): TGTGCCAGCGCGTGGGGTTACCTTTCCTACGAGCAGTACTTC. Combining the CDR3 with reference TRBV28 and TRBJ2-7 gives the whole variable domain DVKVTQSSRYLVKRTGEKVFLECVQDMDHENMFWYRQDPGLGLRLIYFSYDVKMKEKGDIPEGYSVSREKKERFSLILESASTNQTSMYLCASAWGYLSYEQYFGPGTRLTVT.

The chain has TRBV5-4 and TRBJ1-2, with TRBD1 as a possible D gene (5 bases). Trimming took 4 bases from V and 4 from J, leaving 17 bases between them. Germline V gives CDR1 SGHNT, CDR2 YYREEE (reference sequence). The length of the CDR3 is 15 residues. CDR3 in amino acids: CASSEGLLPSYGYTF. The CDR3 DNA sequence: TGTGCCAGCAGCGAGGGACTCCTTCCTTCCTATGGCTACACCTTC.

Only one count was recorded for this clone. The chain employs TRBV2 and TRBJ1-2; maybe TRBD1 (5 bases). Trimming stripped 4 bases from V and 4 bases from J, with 13 bases between. There are 14 residues in the CDR3. Germline CDR1 reads SNHLY; CDR2 reads FYNNEI. CDR3 sequence reads: CASSAGDLTYGYTF. The CDR3 DNA reads TGTGCCAGCAGTGCGGGGGACCTAACCTATGGCTACACCTTC.

Only a few counts were recorded for this clone. CDR3 sequence: CASSADTNTEAFF. CDR3 nucleotides: TGTGCCAGCAGCGCGGACACTAACACTGAAGCTTTCTTT. V usage is TRBV27 and J usage is TRBJ1-1; maybe TRBD1 (5 bases). Deletions cut 6 bases from V and 2 bases from J, with 10 bases between. The CDR3 consists of 13 residues. Germline loops: CDR1 MNHEY, CDR2 SMNVEV (reference sequence).

Note on this clone: Distinct nucleotide sequences in the sample also encode this CDR3. The chain joins TRBV18 to TRBJ1-1, with 7 bases lining up with TRBD1. The germline CDR1 and CDR2 sequences are KGHSH and LQKENI. The CDR3 has 15 residues. V shed 3 bases and J 0 bases; nucleotides not matched to a gene: 4. The CDR3 bases are TGTGCCAGCTCACCTAGGACAGGTCTGAACACTGAAGCTTTCTTT. It yields the protein CASSPRTGLNTEAFF.

The chain employs TRBV5-1 and TRBJ2-1; a weak D match, TRBD1 (6 bases). Trimming pared 4 bases from V and 0 bases from J, leaving 14 bases between. Per germline, CDR1 SGHRS and CDR2 YFSETQ. The length of the CDR3 is 16 residues. The CDR3 DNA reads as TGCGCCAGCAGCATTTACAGGGTTGGCTCCTACAATGAGCAGTTCTTC. Amino acids: CASSIYRVGSYNEQFF.

The rearrangement uses TRBV9 and TRBJ2-2; no clear D. CDR1 and CDR2 from the germline V gene are SGDLS and YYNGEE. With 6 bases removed from V and 9 bases from J, the gap between germline ends came to 6 bases. This CDR3 has 10 amino acids. The CDR3 protein is CASKGRELFF. CDR3 DNA: TGTGCCAGCAAAGGCCGGGAGCTGTTTTTT.

The rearrangement links TRBV4-3 to TRBJ2-3, with TRBD2 matching 9 bases. The V segment lost 0 bases and the J segment 4 bases; nucleotides outside the gene matches: 2. This CDR3 has 15 residues. Germline V CDR1 and CDR2: LGHNA, YSLEER. This CDR3 is CASSQDAGGPDTQYF. The CDR3 DNA follows: TGCGCCAGCAGCCAAGATGCGGGAGGGCCAGATACGCAGTATTTT.

CDR3 nucleotide sequence: TGTGCCAGCAGCCCTAGCCCCTCGGACATCTATGGCTACACCTTC. Its translation is CASSPSPSDIYGYTF. V gene TRBV7-2 combines with J gene TRBJ1-2, with D perhaps TRBD1 (5 bases). Between the trimmed V and J ends, which lost 5 bases and 4 bases, there was a span of 17 bases. CDR1 is SGHTA, CDR2 FQGNSA, per germline. The CDR3 is 15 amino acids.

This chain connects TRBV15 to TRBJ2-3; unclear D gene. The CDR3 totals 10 residues. Deletions cut 8 bases from V and 6 bases from J, with 6 bases between. Germline V gene lookup returns CDR1 LNHNV and CDR2 YYDKDF (reference sequence). The CDR3 DNA follows: TGTGCCACCGGTCCGGATACGCAGTATTTT. Amino acids: CATGPDTQYF.

The chain carries TRBV5-4 and TRBJ1-4; D gene ambiguous. Germline V gene lookup returns CDR1 SGHNT and CDR2 YYREEE (reference sequence). Trimming took 1 base from V and 7 from J, leaving 11 bases between them. CDR3 length equals 14 residues. The CDR3 DNA follows: TGTGCCAGCAGCTTGCGAGGGATGGGTGAAAAACTGTTTTTT. Translating gives CASSLRGMGEKLFF.

The chain has TRBV6-5 and TRBJ1-2; a possible D gene is TRBD1 (6 bases). There are 14 residues in the CDR3. Germline V lookup: CDR1 MNHEY, CDR2 SVGAGI. Trimming left V 2 bases short and J 3 bases short, with 10 bases between. DNA for the CDR3: TGTGCCAGCAGTTACGGCAGGGGTGACTATGGCTACACCTTC. Its protein is CASSYGRGDYGYTF.

The rearrangement links TRBV5-4 to TRBJ2-1, with no clear D. The CDR3 is 11 amino acids. Trimming cost V 3 bases and J 5 bases, with 3 bases left between them. Germline V CDR1 and CDR2: SGHNT, YYREEE (reference sequence). Here the CDR3 DNA reads TGTGCCAGCAGCTGGGACAATGAGCAGTTCTTC. This sequence encodes CASSWDNEQFF.

This rearrangement joins TRBV7-8 to TRBJ1-1; D is possibly TRBD1 (5 bases). Trimming removed 4 bases at V and 1 base at J, with 10 bases between. CDR3 size: 14 residues. From germline, CDR1 is SGHVS and CDR2 FQNEAQ. The CDR3 loop is CASSSGTANTEAFF. CDR3 DNA sequence: TGTGCCAGCAGCTCCGGGACGGCGAACACTGAAGCTTTCTTT.

The J gene is TRBJ2-7, the V gene TRBV6-6; 11 bases line up with TRBD1. J gave up 4 bases and V 9 bases, and 5 bases lay outside the gene matches. The germline V gene encodes CDR1 MNHNY and CDR2 SVGAGI (reference sequence). The CDR3 contains 13 residues. The CDR3 bases are TGTGCCAGTCACAGGGACAGGGGGTACGAGCAGTACTTC. Residues: CASHRDRGYEQYF.